Below, 14 T cell receptor beta chains from the same sample are listed, as sequenced in a study of T-cell reconstitution after alpha-beta-depleted transplantation in children. TCRbeta library construction was performed incorporating unique molecular identifiers. One entry per CDR3 protein results from TCRdb running MiXCR on the PCR reads. The table lists some 95,000 distinct CDR3 sequences, more than 20% of them singletons. The sequencing here drew on PBMCs, taken before TCRalphabeta/CD19-depleted stem cell transplant. The source is a boy between 2 and 10 years old with acute lymphoblastic leukemia, due to receive a stem cell transplant.

A note on this clonotype: An end of the junction does not agree with germline; a read error may underlie this. V is TRBV4-1 and J is TRBJ2-7; tentative D call: TRBD1 (6 bases). CDR1 and CDR2 from the germline V gene are MGHRA and YSYEKL. The CDR3 spans 13 residues. CDR3 in DNA: TGCGCCCGCAGCCAAATAGGGGGTTACGAGCAGTACTTC. Translated, it gives CARSQIGGYEQYF.

This chain connects TRBV12-3 or TRBV12-4 to TRBJ2-7, with D hard to call. CDR3 length: 14 residues. Trimming stripped 5 bases from V and 4 bases from J, with 15 bases between. The CDR3 DNA is TGTGCCAGCAGTGAAGGCGGATGGGCTTACGAGCAGTACTTC. Its translation is CASSEGGWAYEQYF.

This chain uses TRBV27 with TRBJ2-7; 10 bases line up with TRBD2. The germline gives CDR1 MNHEY, CDR2 SMNVEV (reference sequence). V was pared by 5 bases and J by 3 bases, with 10 bases of the junction left unmatched. The CDR3 length is 16 residues. The CDR3 DNA reads as TGTGCCAGCAGTCAAAGGCCCCGACTAGCGGGCTACGAGCAGTACTTC. Its translation is CASSQRPRLAGYEQYF.

The V and J genes are TRBV5-1 and TRBJ2-3, with 7 bases fitting TRBD2. Germline assignment: CDR1 SGHRS and CDR2 YFSETQ. The ends lost 1 base at V and 4 bases at J; junction bases unmatched: 12. There are 17 residues in the CDR3. The CDR3, as DNA: TGCGCCAGCAGCTTGTTCCCTAGCGGAGTCGGCCCAGATACGCAGTATTTT. Amino acids: CASSLFPSGVGPDTQYF.

This clonotype came up once. At one boundary the junction diverges from the germline segment, which might be a read error. The chain uses TRBV11-2 and TRBJ2-1; D remains ambiguous. Germline loops: CDR1 SGHAT, CDR2 FQNNGV. This CDR3 spans 12 amino acids. The CDR3 DNA follows: TGTGCCAGCAGCATAGACCGCTGGGAGCAGTTCTTC. The encoded protein is CASSIDRWEQFF.

There are many counts of this clonotype. The chain carries TRBV12-3 or TRBV12-4 and TRBJ2-5; unclear D gene. V lost 5 bases to trimming and J lost 5 bases, with 15 bases between them. The CDR3 sequence is 14 residues long. The CDR3 here is CASSLSAWGETQYF. The CDR3 DNA sequence: TGTGCCAGCAGTCTTTCAGCGTGGGGTGAGACCCAGTACTTC.

This chain links TRBV5-1 with TRBJ2-7; no clear D. The CDR3 has 14 residues. Between the trimmed V and J ends, which lost 0 bases and 4 bases, there was a span of 11 bases. Germline assignment: CDR1 SGHRS and CDR2 YFSETQ. DNA for the CDR3: TGCGCCAGCAGCTTGGATGGCCAGCTTTACGAGCAGTACTTC. Its protein is CASSLDGQLYEQYF.

J is TRBJ2-7 and V is TRBV27; D gene uncertain. The CDR3 extends over 11 amino acids. CDR1 and CDR2 (germline): MNHEY, SMNVEV (reference sequence). Trimming cost V 5 bases and J 3 bases, with 5 bases left between them. CDR3 nucleotide sequence: TGTGCCAGCAGTGACTTCTACGAGCAGTACTTC. Protein sequence: CASSDFYEQYF.

This clonotype was observed many times. The J gene is TRBJ2-5, the V gene TRBV4-1, with D hard to call. Trimming stripped 0 bases from V and 1 base from J, with 6 bases between. Germline V gives CDR1 MGHRA, CDR2 YSYEKL. The CDR3 contains 14 residues. The CDR3 loop is CASSQERSQETQYF. The CDR3 coding sequence is TGCGCCAGCAGCCAAGAGCGGAGCCAAGAGACCCAGTACTTC.

This clonotype occurred a few times. V usage is TRBV5-1 and J usage is TRBJ2-4, with TRBD1 matching 10 bases. The CDR3 covers 14 residues. Unmatched junction bases numbered 5, after V lost 6 bases and J lost 5 bases. The germline CDR1 and CDR2 sequences are SGHRS and YFSETQ. CDR3 amino acids: CASTVGTGENIQYF. The CDR3 DNA is TGCGCCAGCACCGTAGGGACAGGGGAAAACATTCAGTACTTC.

This clonotype was detected ten times or more. The genes are TRBV28 and TRBJ2-1, with 8 bases lining up with TRBD2. Germline V gene data show CDR1 as MDHEN and CDR2 as SYDVKM. The CDR3 is 15 amino acids. Trimming at V came to 6 bases and at J to 2 bases, leaving 6 bases not matched to a gene. The CDR3 DNA reads as TGTGCCAGCAGAGACACTAGCGGCCCCTACAATGAGCAGTTCTTC. Translation gives CASRDTSGPYNEQFF. Complete variable domain (other parts from reference TRBV28 and TRBJ2-1): DVKVTQSSRYLVKRTGEKVFLECVQDMDHENMFWYRQDPGLGLRLIYFSYDVKMKEKGDIPEGYSVSREKKERFSLILESASTNQTSMYLCASRDTSGPYNEQFFGPGTRLTVL.

The V gene is TRBV6-2 or TRBV6-3, the J gene TRBJ2-6, with 9 nucleotides matching TRBD1. From germline, CDR1 is MNHEY and CDR2 SVGEGT. Losses at the gene ends were 4 bases for V and 3 bases for J; bases not matched to a gene: 10. CDR3 length: 18 residues. This CDR3 reads CASSSNPGTGFGANVLTF. The CDR3 DNA is TGTGCCAGCAGTTCCAATCCCGGGACAGGGTTTGGGGCCAACGTCCTGACTTTC.

CDR3 in DNA: TGTGCCAGCAGCCTCGGAGAACGCACAGATACGCAGTATTTT. Translated: CASSLGERTDTQYF. V and J are TRBV12-3 or TRBV12-4 and TRBJ2-3, with D hard to call. This CDR3 spans 14 amino acids. With 6 bases removed from V and 1 base from J, the gap between germline ends came to 11 bases.

This sequence joins TRBV10-3 and TRBJ2-1; tentatively, D is TRBD2 (6 bases). V was shortened by 6 bases and J by 7 bases, with 13 bases between the two germline ends. Germline values: CDR1 ENHRY, CDR2 SYGVKD. The CDR3 consists of 13 residues. CDR3 in amino acids: CAISGSLANEQFF. The CDR3 DNA is TGTGCCATCAGCGGGAGCTTGGCGAATGAGCAGTTCTTC.